This T cell receptor (beta chain) comes out of a study of T cells in Graves' hyperthyroidism and ophthalmopathy (dated by TCRdb to about 2019). Describing the broader study: Peripheral blood was sampled at the time of initial diagnosis, prior to any treatment. A discovery cohort of around 100 patients, fewer than 50 with Graves' ophthalmopathy and 55 to 60 with stable Graves' hyperthyroidism, was used to find distinguishing TCR V-J signatures. In several Graves' hyperthyroidism patients, the study also compared T-cell repertoires from thyroid tissue with T-cell repertoires from blood. The 100 or so discovery patients were randomly split 7:3 into training and test sets. Once sampling was done, hyperthyroidism patients were given methimazole at a starting dose of 30 mg daily, whereas ophthalmopathy patients were given high-dose intravenous methylprednisolone. The paper reports TCR Vbeta CDR3 sequencing of approximately 140 peripheral blood samples: fewer than 50 ophthalmopathy, 75 to 80 hyperthyroidism and some 17 progressor patients. Prospective prediction of ophthalmopathy was tested in an independent validation cohort of 18 to 20 hyperthyroidism patients and roughly 16 patients who later progressed to ophthalmopathy.

CDR1 and CDR2, per the germline V gene, are SNHLY and FYNNEI. The CDR3 goes from the cysteine to the phenylalanine over 14 residues. The sequence is cut down to CDR3 DNA, 42 bases in frame from base 1. The junction carries 12 bases between V and J, which are trimmed by 4 bases and 5 bases respectively. The investigation overall reported the following: In validation, the model predicted progression to ophthalmopathy a median of about 6.8 months before onset, with about 70% sensitivity and more than 72% specificity. Sample size was not statistically predetermined, and investigators were not blinded to group allocation. Most expanded thyroid clonotypes (frequency above 0.001) were also found in blood, which suggests that blood repertoires may mirror thyroid immune responses. A 13 V-J signature model separated ophthalmopathy from stable hyperthyroidism, with about 90% sensitivity and about 81% specificity in cross-validation and 80%/75% in testing.

Concerning this clonotype itself: Its antigen specificity is not known. Per-base qualities were not stored, and no clone one base away is much larger.

Amplification of TCR beta CDR3 regions was carried out from RNA transcripts. The first round of RT-PCR for the TCR CDR3 was performed with the HTBI primer set and the Qiagen OneStep RT-PCR kit. Libraries were constructed in a second round of multiplex PCR, after which size selection and purification were performed. Paired-end sequencing of the libraries was performed with 100 bp reads on an Illumina HiSeq2000. The study's own analysis went as follows. SOAPnuke was used to process the raw data, removing reads that contained adapters or uncalled bases, had a mean Phred below 15, or lacked an exact match to the constant primer or identifier. COPE v1.2.5 was used to merge high-quality paired reads, and clonotypes were defined as unique nucleotide sequences. Clonotypes were aligned to IMGT TRBV, TRBD and TRBJ reference segments using MiTCR v1.1. The analysis was restricted to V-J combinations with a frequency above 0.0001, which together covered just over 99% of the repertoires. A TCS score was defined as the ratio between F50 (clonal expansion) and ExV (chaos), using BLOSUM62-based TCRdist between CDR3 peptides within each V-J. Welch's t-statistics and random forest reduced several hundred V-J features to about 12, which were used in a naive Bayes classifier (R e1071). TCRdb reprocessing: public reads trimmed at Q25 with fastp, clones called with MiXCR, in-frame beta chains kept. Under each unique CDR3 protein, matching rows form one entry showing the most common genes and DNA. TCRdb, not the authors, supplied the V and J calls. The sample contains roughly 700,000 distinct CDR3 sequences, 14% of them found a single time. The ten largest clones add up to 10% of the sample.

Graves' hyperthyroidism was defined as stable when no progression to ophthalmopathy occurred over 18 months of follow-up. Hyperthyroidism patients were newly diagnosed, had a disease duration of under 2 months, and were aged 18 to 65 years. The study excluded patients with uncontrolled infections, other autoimmune diseases, pregnancy or lactation. Diagnoses were established on the basis of clinical symptoms, serum thyroxine and TRAb, thyroid ultrasound, and orbital computed tomography. Ficoll-Paque density gradient centrifugation was used to isolate PBMCs from approximately 11 ml of fresh peripheral blood. Total RNA was extracted with Trizol reagent, and quality was checked on an Agilent 2100 Bioanalyzer.

Sequencing was carried out using blood. This chain is built from TRBV2 and TRBJ2-1, with TRBD2 as a weak D call on 6 bases. The receptor was isolated from a woman younger than 35 with Graves' hyperthyroidism. At the DNA level, the sequence is TGTGCCAGCAGTGGGGGACTGGATCACAATGAGCAGTTCTTC. Protein translation: CASSGGLDHNEQFF.